Listed here are 22 T cell receptor beta chains from one sample, sequenced in a study of blood T cell repertoires in COVID-19. TCRdb's table, derived via immunoSEQ multiplex PCR, lists solely in-frame clones and lacks some. The data show a few hundred thousand clones, with 80% to 90% seen just once and about 4% held by the top ten. Sequencing used PBMCs or T cells enriched from blood (not recorded which). Every receptor here comes from a woman between 25 and 40 years old who had been exposed to COVID-19.

J is TRBJ2-3 and V is TRBV11-2; 12 bases align to TRBD2. The germline V gene has CDR1 SGHAT and CDR2 FQNNGV. Trimming at V came to 3 bases and at J to 0 bases, leaving 1 base not matched to a gene. This CDR3 spans 16 amino acids. This CDR3 is CASSFGTSGSTDTQYF. CDR3 nucleotide sequence: TGTGCCAGCAGCTTTGGGACTAGCGGGAGCACAGATACGCAGTATTTT.

The rearrangement joins TRBV29-1 to TRBJ2-4; TRBD1 matches 7 bases. J lost 3 bases, V lost 4 bases, and 12 bases had no gene match. The CDR3 runs to 16 residues. Germline loops: CDR1 SQVTM, CDR2 ANQGSEA. The CDR3 region has the DNA TGCAGCGTTGGAGGAAGAGGGGGCTCGGGCAAAAACATTCAGTACTTC. Protein product: CSVGGRGGSGKNIQYF.

With respect to this clone: The germline gene is not matched at one end of the junction; a read error may be the cause. The J gene is TRBJ1-5, the V gene TRBV5-1, with D possibly being TRBD1 (5 bases). Germline V gene lookup returns CDR1 SGHRS and CDR2 YFSETQ. CDR3 length: 14 amino acids. CDR3 in DNA: TGCGCCCGCAGCCTGGGGGGGGGAAATCAGCCCCAGCATTTT. As protein: CARSLGGGNQPQHF.

J is TRBJ1-2 and V is TRBV13; D possibly corresponds to TRBD1 (5 bases). V lost 5 bases and J lost 1, with 11 bases in between. Germline V gives CDR1 PRHDT, CDR2 FYEKMQ (reference sequence). This CDR3 region has 14 residues. CDR3 sequence reads: CASSIRTNNYGYTF. CDR3 nucleotides: TGTGCCAGCAGCATCAGGACAAATAACTATGGCTACACCTTC.

The rearrangement uses TRBV5-8 and TRBJ1-4; tentative D call: TRBD1 (6 bases). CDR1 and CDR2 from the germline V gene are SGHTS and YDEGEE. V lost 1 base to trimming and J lost 2 bases, with 15 bases between them. This CDR3 region has 17 residues. In nucleotides, the CDR3 is TGTGCCAGCAGCTTGCCCGAGGGGGTGGGGACTAATGAAAAACTGTTTTTT. Amino acids: CASSLPEGVGTNEKLFF.

The chain has TRBV19 and TRBJ2-5; 8 bases line up with TRBD1. This CDR3 is 15 amino acids long. The ends lost 2 bases at V and 2 bases at J; junction bases unmatched: 4. Looked up from germline, CDR1 is LNHDA and CDR2 is SQIVND (reference sequence). The CDR3: CASSIIGTGQETQYF. Here the CDR3 DNA reads TGTGCCAGTAGTATAATCGGGACAGGTCAAGAGACCCAGTACTTC.

The V call is TRBV5-1, the J call TRBJ1-1; D is undetermined. Germline values: CDR1 SGHRS, CDR2 YFSETQ. Trimming removed 5 bases at V and 3 bases at J, with 8 bases between. The CDR3 is 12 residues long. CDR3 nucleotide sequence: TGCGCCAGCAGGACTGGGTACACTGAAGCTTTCTTT. Its translation is CASRTGYTEAFF.

V usage is TRBV5-4 and J usage is TRBJ2-7; tentative D call: TRBD1 (5 bases). The CDR3 contains 13 residues. Trimming cost V 2 bases and J 2 bases, with 8 bases left between them. Germline values: CDR1 SGHNT, CDR2 YYREEE (reference sequence). CDR3 region: CASSFPDTYEQYF. Written as DNA, the CDR3 is TGTGCCAGCAGCTTCCCGGACACCTACGAGCAGTACTTC. The whole variable domain, remainder taken from reference TRBV5-4 and TRBJ2-7, is ETGVTQSPTHLIKTRGQQVTLRCSSQSGHNTVSWYQQALGQGPQFIFQYYREEENGRGNFPPRFSGLQFPNYSSELNVNALELDDSALYLCASSFPDTYEQYFGPGTRLTVT.

This chain connects TRBV5-1 to TRBJ2-7; D is possibly TRBD2 (7 bases). The germline CDR1 and CDR2 sequences are SGHRS and YFSETQ. The CDR3 is 14 amino acids. V lost 2 bases and J 1 base, leaving 10 bases between the germline ends. For the CDR3, the DNA is TGCGCCAGCAGCTTCGGGGGGCAGTCCTACGAGCAGTACTTC. It specifies CASSFGGQSYEQYF.

The chain links TRBV5-1 to TRBJ2-2, with 8 bases that match TRBD1. V trimming: 3 bases; J trimming: 1 base; junction bases outside the gene matches: 2. The CDR3 length is 15 residues. From germline, CDR1 is SGHRS and CDR2 YFSETQ. In nucleotides, the CDR3 is TGCGCCAGCAGCTGGGGGACAGGGAACACCGGGGAGCTGTTTTTT. Protein product: CASSWGTGNTGELFF.

The chain carries TRBV18 and TRBJ1-2; no firm D call. CDR3 length: 14 amino acids. The V and J ends lost 4 bases and 2 bases respectively, with 11 bases between them. CDR1 is KGHSH, CDR2 LQKENI, per germline. The CDR3 region is CASSLTAENYGYTF. The CDR3 nucleotides are TGTGCCAGCTCACTCACAGCTGAAAACTATGGCTACACCTTC. The full variable domain, in which reference TRBV18 and TRBJ1-2 provide the parts outside the CDR3, is NAGVMQNPRHLVRRRGQEARLRCSPMKGHSHVYWYRQLPEEGLKFMVYLQKENIIDESGMPKERFSAEFPKEGPSILRIQQVVRGDSAAYFCASSLTAENYGYTFGSGTRLTVV.

This clone has only a few counts. The chain joins TRBV27 to TRBJ1-1, with D hard to call. V gave up 3 bases and J gave up 0 bases, with 5 bases separating them. This CDR3 has 13 residues. Germline CDR1 is MNHEY and CDR2 is SMNVEV (reference sequence). As DNA, the CDR3 is TGTGCCAGCAGTTTGTATCTGAACACTGAAGCTTTCTTT. The encoded protein is CASSLYLNTEAFF.

The rearrangement links TRBV9 to TRBJ1-1; D is possibly TRBD1 (6 bases). Trimming removed 2 bases from V and 4 bases from J, with 12 bases in between. Germline-derived CDR1 and CDR2 are SGDLS and YYNGEE. The CDR3 is 14 residues long. The CDR3 sequence is CASSVGGGGTEAFF. The CDR3 nucleotides are TGTGCCAGCAGCGTCGGGGGAGGGGGCACTGAAGCTTTCTTT.

The chain is built from TRBV19 and TRBJ1-1; 7 positions match TRBD1. The junction had 3 bases not matched to a gene; V was cut back by 6 bases and J by 5 bases. Germline V gene lookup returns CDR1 LNHDA and CDR2 SQIVND (reference sequence). The CDR3 sequence is 12 residues long. CDR3 in amino acids: CASRTGYTEAFF. CDR3 DNA: TGTGCCAGTAGGACAGGGTATACTGAAGCTTTCTTT.

The J gene is TRBJ1-2, the V gene TRBV27, with TRBD1 matching 9 bases. Trimming at V came to 5 bases and at J to 1 base, leaving 8 bases not matched to a gene. This CDR3 has 16 amino acids. The germline V gene encodes CDR1 MNHEY and CDR2 SMNVEV (reference sequence). Written as DNA, the CDR3 is TGTGCCAGCAGTCGGACAGGGGTGGGGATTAACTATGGCTACACCTTC. Translating it yields CASSRTGVGINYGYTF.

V gene TRBV5-1 combines with J gene TRBJ1-1; 9 nucleotides line up with TRBD1. V was clipped by 4 bases and J by 5 bases; unmatched bases: 6. Germline values: CDR1 SGHRS, CDR2 YFSETQ. This CDR3 is 14 amino acids long. The CDR3 is CASSPNGQGTEAFF. As DNA, the CDR3 is TGCGCCAGCAGCCCCAACGGACAGGGGACTGAAGCTTTCTTT.

CDR3 coding DNA: TGTGCCAGCAGCACAAGGGGGGGAGCTTTCTTT. Its protein product is CASSTRGGAFF. The chain has TRBV11-3 and TRBJ1-1; D perhaps matches TRBD1 (6 bases). Between the trimmed V and J ends, which lost 5 bases and 10 bases, there was a span of 11 bases. This CDR3 has 11 residues. The germline V gene encodes CDR1 SGHNT and CDR2 YENEEA.

This sequence joins TRBV28 and TRBJ1-4; perhaps TRBD1 as D (5 bases). This CDR3 is built from 14 residues. With 4 bases removed from V and 4 bases from J, the gap between germline ends came to 10 bases. Germline V gene lookup returns CDR1 MDHEN and CDR2 SYDVKM. The CDR3 region has the DNA TGTGCCAGCAGTTCAGGGTTAAGTAATGAAAAACTGTTTTTT. Its translation is CASSSGLSNEKLFF.

This chain links TRBV12-3 or TRBV12-4 with TRBJ1-2, with TRBD1 identical over 8 bases. The CDR3 extends over 13 amino acids. After removal of 6 bases from V and 4 bases from J, the junction contained 4 bases not matched to a gene. CDR3 in amino acids: CASSRQGSYGYTF. The CDR3 DNA follows: TGTGCCAGCAGCCGACAGGGGAGCTATGGCTACACCTTC.

The V call is TRBV12-5, the J call TRBJ1-2, with 10 bases lining up with TRBD1. There are 13 residues in the CDR3. V was clipped by 5 bases and J by 10 bases; unmatched bases: 7. Germline CDR1 LGHNT, CDR2 FRNRAP. CDR3 sequence reads: CASGKPGQGNYTF. For the CDR3, the DNA is TGTGCTAGTGGTAAACCGGGACAGGGGAACTACACCTTC.

The chain has TRBV14 and TRBJ2-4; 10 bases fit TRBD2. The V and J ends lost 4 bases and 0 bases, in that order; junction bases with no gene match: 6. The CDR3 has 17 amino acids. Germline CDR1 reads SGHDN; CDR2 reads FVKESK. CDR3 protein: CASSPHPSGGAKNIQYF. In DNA, the CDR3 is TGTGCCAGCAGCCCTCATCCTAGCGGGGGAGCCAAAAACATTCAGTACTTC.

The count of this clone is one. The genes are TRBV7-2 and TRBJ1-1; D is unresolved. CDR1 SGHTA and CDR2 FQGNSA come from the germline V gene. Trimming left V 1 base short and J 11 bases short, with 14 bases between. The CDR3 has 13 residues. The CDR3 reads CASSLVFGERAFF. CDR3 sequence (DNA): TGTGCCAGCAGCTTAGTGTTCGGGGAGCGGGCTTTCTTT.